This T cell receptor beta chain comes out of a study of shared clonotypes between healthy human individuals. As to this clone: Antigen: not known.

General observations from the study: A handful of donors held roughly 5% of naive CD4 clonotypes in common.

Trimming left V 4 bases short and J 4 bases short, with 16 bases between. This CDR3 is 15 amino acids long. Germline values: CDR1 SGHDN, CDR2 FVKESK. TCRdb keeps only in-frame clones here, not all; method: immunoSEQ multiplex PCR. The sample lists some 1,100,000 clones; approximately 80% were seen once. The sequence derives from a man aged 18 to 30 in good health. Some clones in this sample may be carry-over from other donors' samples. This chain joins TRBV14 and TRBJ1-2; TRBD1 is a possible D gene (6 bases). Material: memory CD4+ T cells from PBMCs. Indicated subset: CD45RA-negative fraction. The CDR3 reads CASSPRTVLSYGYTF. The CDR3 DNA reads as TGTGCCAGCAGCCCTCGGACAGTATTGAGCTATGGCTACACCTTC.